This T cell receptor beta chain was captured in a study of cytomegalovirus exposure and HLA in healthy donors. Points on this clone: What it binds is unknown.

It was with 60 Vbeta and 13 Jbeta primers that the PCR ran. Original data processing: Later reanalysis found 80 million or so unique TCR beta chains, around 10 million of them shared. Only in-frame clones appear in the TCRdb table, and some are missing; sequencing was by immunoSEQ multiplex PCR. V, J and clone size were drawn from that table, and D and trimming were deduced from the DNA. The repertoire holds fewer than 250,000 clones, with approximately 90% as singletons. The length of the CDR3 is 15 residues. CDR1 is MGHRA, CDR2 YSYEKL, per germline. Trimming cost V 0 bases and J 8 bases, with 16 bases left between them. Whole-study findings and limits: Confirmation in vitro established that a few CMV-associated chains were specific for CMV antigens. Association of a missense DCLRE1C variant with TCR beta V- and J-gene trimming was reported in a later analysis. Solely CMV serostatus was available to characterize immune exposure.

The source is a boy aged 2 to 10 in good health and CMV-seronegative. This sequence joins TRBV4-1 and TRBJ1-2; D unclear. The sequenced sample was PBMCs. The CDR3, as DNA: TGCGCCAGCAGCCAAGATGTCGGCAGGCCTGCCGGCTACACCTTC. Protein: CASSQDVGRPAGYTF.